Below, one T cell receptor beta chain is given with its context. It has no known antigen specificity. No much larger clonotype is one base removed from it; base qualities were not supplied. This sample was taken from a study of patients and donors after allogeneic stem cell transplantation (dated by TCRdb to the early 2020s). The protocol used for the library was RT-PCR. Data came from a NextSeq 550. TCRdb cleaned the public reads at Q25 with fastp, built clones with MiXCR and kept in-frame beta chains. Rows matching on CDR3 protein sequence are summarized as one entry with the most common DNA and genes. Recorded for this sample are roughly 880,000 distinct CDR3 sequences; roughly 17% of them occurred a single time. The ten largest clones capture 5% to 6.5% of the sample. From its cysteine to its phenylalanine, the CDR3 spans 16 amino acids. Only the CDR3 part of the read is kept: 48 bases, read in frame from the first base. V loses 1 base at its end and J loses 6 bases; junction bases beyond the gene matches: 6. From the germline V gene (reference sequence), CDR1 is LGHDT and CDR2 is YNNKEL.

Sequenced material: blood, either unsorted or a sorted T cell fraction (not recorded which). The clonotype was recovered from a human donor who was either an allogeneic HSCT recipient or a stem cell or donor lymphocyte infusion donor (not recorded which). It is not recorded whose cells these are; they may come from a transplant donor. The receptor chain draws on TRBV3-1 and TRBJ2-7; TRBD2 agrees with 13 junctional bases. The bases read TGTGCCAGCAGCCAAGGGACTAGCGGGAGTAGGTCCGAGCAGTACTTC. It translates to CASSQGTSGSRSEQYF.